The source of this T cell receptor beta chain is a study of shared clonotypes between healthy human individuals. Study conclusions and caveats: It was observed that around 5% of naive CD4 clonotypes were shared across four donors. Blood alone was sampled, and tissue repertoires likely differ. Sequencing of the sorted subsets was shown by rarefaction to be incomplete despite large depth.

Assay: immunoSEQ multiplex PCR; the TCRdb copy retains only in-frame clones and omits some. The profile covers about 1 million clones, with under 80% appearing a single time and over 1.3% taken by the ten largest. Recent vaccinations or acute infections were absent in the healthy HIV-negative adult donors. Worth noting for this clone: Its antigen is unidentified.

Looked up from germline, CDR1 is MNHGY and CDR2 is SAAAGT. This CDR3 region has 14 residues. V was clipped by 9 bases and J by 0 bases, with 15 bases between them. The sequenced material came from memory CD4+ T cells sorted from blood. Stated subset: CD45RA-negative fraction. V gene TRBV6-8 combines with J gene TRBJ2-7; no clear D. The TCR comes from a man aged 18-30 years in good health. In nucleotides, the CDR3 is TGTGCCAGTATTTTGGTGCCCAGCTCCTACGAGCAGTACTTC. Translated, it gives CASILVPSSYEQYF.